Shown below are 23 T cell receptor beta chains from a single sample sequenced in a study of blood T cell repertoires in COVID-19. Repertoires were generated with immunoSEQ multiplex PCR, while TCRdb's copy carries only in-frame clones and drops some. The sample contains a few hundred thousand clones, about 88% of which appear only once. Sequenced material: PBMCs or T cells enriched from blood (not recorded which). The receptors were sampled from a man in his thirties or forties with acute COVID-19.

CDR3 sequence reads: CASSIPGTDTQYF. The CDR3 DNA is TGTGCCAGTAGTATCCCCGGGACAGATACGCAGTATTTT. The rearrangement links TRBV19 to TRBJ2-3; D unresolved. Looked up from germline, CDR1 is LNHDA and CDR2 is SQIVND (reference sequence). Trimming stripped 3 bases from V and 3 bases from J, with 7 bases between. The CDR3 spans 13 residues.

J is TRBJ2-2 and V is TRBV5-5, with a tentative D call TRBD1 (6 bases). The CDR3 length is 16 residues. The germline V gene encodes CDR1 SGHKS and CDR2 YYEKEE (reference sequence). V was cut by 3 bases and J by 3 bases, with 15 bases left in between. The CDR3 DNA sequence: TGTGCCAGCAGCTACACCAGGGGTTCGGACACCGGGGAGCTGTTTTTT. It translates to CASSYTRGSDTGELFF.

The chain recombines TRBV5-6 with TRBJ1-2; the match to TRBD1 covers 10 bases. The CDR3 extends over 14 amino acids. The junction had 5 bases not matched to a gene; V was cut back by 2 bases and J by 7 bases. The germline V gene encodes CDR1 SGHDT and CDR2 YYEEEE. The CDR3: CASSLGQGDSGYTF. CDR3 DNA: TGTGCCAGCAGCTTAGGACAGGGGGACAGTGGCTACACCTTC.

The chain carries TRBV11-2 and TRBJ2-4, with TRBD2 as a possible D gene (6 bases). This CDR3 is 19 amino acids long. The germline V and J ends were trimmed by 5 bases and 3 bases, with 26 bases remaining between them. Per germline, CDR1 SGHAT and CDR2 FQNNGV. CDR3: CASSLTPTGGIGGKNIQYF. The DNA of the CDR3 is TGTGCCAGCAGCCTCACCCCCACGGGCGGGATCGGGGGCAAAAACATTCAGTACTTC.

The V and J genes are TRBV6-2 or TRBV6-3 and TRBJ2-1, with unresolved D. Per germline, CDR1 MNHEY and CDR2 SVGEGT. The V gene lost 2 bases and the J gene lost 3 bases, with 23 bases spanning the gap. This CDR3 is built from 19 residues. CDR3 sequence reads: CASSYPIPWFPGLYNEQFF. Here the CDR3 DNA reads TGTGCCAGCAGTTACCCCATCCCTTGGTTTCCAGGCCTCTACAATGAGCAGTTCTTC.

The CDR3 DNA reads TGTGCCAGTAGTGAATCCTCCGGGACAGGGCCCGAAAAACTGTTTTTT. Residues: CASSESSGTGPEKLFF. The V call is TRBV19, the J call TRBJ1-4; 9 bases line up with TRBD1. The CDR3 contains 16 residues. V shed 5 bases and J 8 bases; nucleotides not matched to a gene: 12. The germline V gene has CDR1 LNHDA and CDR2 SQIVND (reference sequence). Based on the CDR3 plus reference TRBV19 and TRBJ1-4, the full variable domain is DGGITQSPKYLFRKEGQNVTLSCEQNLNHDAMYWYRQDPGQGLRLIYYSQIVNDFQKGDIAEGYSVSREKKESFPLTVTSAQKNPTAFYLCASSESSGTGPEKLFFGSGTQLSVL.

The genes are TRBV18 and TRBJ2-3; no reliable D call. Germline loops: CDR1 KGHSH, CDR2 LQKENI. Trimming took off 6 bases at V and 6 bases at J, with 7 bases between the two ends. This CDR3 has 11 residues. CDR3: CASSSRDTQYF. The DNA of the CDR3 is TGTGCCAGCTCCTCCAGGGATACGCAGTATTTT.

V gene TRBV21-1 combines with J gene TRBJ2-1; the DNA was not compared with TRBD2, the D call given in the table. TRBV21-1 is shown as a pseudogene. The CDR3 is made up of 20 amino acids. This CDR3 is CASSKGGLAGGPSSYNEQFF. The DNA of the CDR3 is TGTGCCAGCAGCAAAGGAGGACTAGCGGGGGGTCCGAGCTCCTACAATGAGCAGTTCTTC.

CDR3 nucleotide sequence: TGTGCCAGCAGCTTAACGGTTAACACTGAAGCTTTCTTT. Its protein product is CASSLTVNTEAFF. The chain joins TRBV7-9 to TRBJ1-1; no definite D call. The germline V gene encodes CDR1 SEHNR and CDR2 FQNEAQ (reference sequence). Between the trimmed V and J ends, which lost 2 bases and 2 bases, there was a span of 6 bases. The CDR3 totals 13 residues.

V gene TRBV10-2 combines with J gene TRBJ2-2; 9 bases fit TRBD1. The CDR3 consists of 14 residues. Germline V gene data show CDR1 as WSHSY and CDR2 as SAAADI. The V and J ends lost 5 bases and 5 bases, in that order; junction bases with no gene match: 3. The chain's CDR3 is CASSRTGVTGELFF. Written as DNA, the CDR3 is TGCGCCAGCAGTAGGACAGGGGTGACCGGGGAGCTGTTTTTT.

The genes are TRBV6-1 and TRBJ1-3; 7 bases match TRBD1. There are 16 residues in the CDR3. CDR1 is MNHNS, CDR2 SASEGT, per germline. V shed 4 bases and J 0 bases; nucleotides not matched to a gene: 6. CDR3 DNA: TGTGCCAGCAGTGTAGGACAGGAACTCTCTGGAAACACCATATATTTT. Translating gives CASSVGQELSGNTIYF.

This clone was recorded once. The chain combines TRBV18 with TRBJ2-3, with 9 bases that match TRBD2. This CDR3 has 15 residues. Unmatched junction bases numbered 3, after V lost 5 bases and J lost 0 bases. CDR1 is KGHSH, CDR2 LQKENI, per germline. DNA for the CDR3: TGTGCCAGCTCAGTGACTAGCGGCAGCACAGATACGCAGTATTTT. Its translation: CASSVTSGSTDTQYF.

The table lists this clone with a few counts. Sequence at one end of the junction differs from germline and may be a read error. The chain joins TRBV5-1 to TRBJ1-1; TRBD1 matches 7 bases. The CDR3 sequence is 15 residues long. Germline V gene data show CDR1 as SGHRS and CDR2 as YFSETQ. The chain's CDR3 is CASSGTGQMNTEAFF. CDR3 nucleotides: TGTGCCAGCAGCGGGACGGGACAGATGAACACTGAAGCTTTCTTT.

This sequence joins TRBV24-1 and TRBJ2-1; 9 bases match TRBD1. The V gene end was trimmed by 5 bases and the J gene end by 6 bases; junction bases not matched to a gene: 10. The CDR3 extends over 16 amino acids. Germline-derived CDR1 and CDR2 are KGHDR and SFDVKD. CDR3 residues: CATSVTRDRVSNEQFF. In nucleotides, the CDR3 is TGTGCCACCAGTGTTACCCGGGACAGGGTCTCCAATGAGCAGTTCTTC.

V is TRBV6-5 and J is TRBJ2-3; TRBD2 agrees at 8 bases. This CDR3 is built from 15 residues. V lost 2 bases and J lost 4; bases outside the gene matches: 5. Germline V gene data show CDR1 as MNHEY and CDR2 as SVGAGI. The CDR3 DNA is TGTGCCAGCAGTTACGGGACTAGTAGGTCAGATACGCAGTATTTT. Encoded protein: CASSYGTSRSDTQYF.

The chain recombines TRBV21-1 with TRBJ2-5; TRBD2 is taken as the D call from the table, unchecked against the DNA. TRBV21-1 is deemed a pseudogene. This CDR3 region has 13 residues. The CDR3 loop is CASSYGGRETQYF. In DNA form, the CDR3 reads TGTGCCAGCAGCTACGGGGGACGGGAGACCCAGTACTTC.

This clone was recorded a few times. The V call is TRBV5-6, the J call TRBJ2-3; 9 nucleotides align to TRBD2. The V and J ends lost 5 bases and 8 bases, in that order; junction bases with no gene match: 12. This CDR3 is 15 amino acids long. Germline CDR1 is SGHDT and CDR2 is YYEEEE. CDR3 sequence reads: CASRLAGTSPSTQYF. DNA of the CDR3: TGTGCCAGCAGATTAGCCGGGACTAGCCCCAGTACGCAGTATTTT. The variable domain in full, with the rest retrieved from reference TRBV5-6 and TRBJ2-3, is DAGVTQSPTHLIKTRGQQVTLRCSPKSGHDTVSWYQQALGQGPQFIFQYYEEEERQRGNFPDRFSGHQFPNYSSELNVNALLLGDSALYLCASRLAGTSPSTQYFGPGTRLTVL.

This sequence joins TRBV9 and TRBJ2-4, with D maybe TRBD2 (6 bases). The CDR3 is 16 residues long. CDR1 and CDR2 (germline): SGDLS, YYNGEE. Trimming took 2 bases from V and 2 from J, leaving 14 bases between them. The CDR3 DNA sequence: TGTGCCAGCAGCGTGGCCGGGAGTGAGACCAAAAACATTCAGTACTTC. Translated, it gives CASSVAGSETKNIQYF. Complete variable domain (other parts from reference TRBV9 and TRBJ2-4): DSGVTQTPKHLITATGQRVTLRCSPRSGDLSVYWYQQSLDQGLQFLIQYYNGEERAKGNILERFSAQQFPDLHSELNLSSLELGDSALYFCASSVAGSETKNIQYFGAGTRLSVL.

The chain links TRBV7-6 to TRBJ1-4; D gene ambiguous. V was pared by 0 bases and J by 5 bases, with 10 bases between. Germline assignment: CDR1 SGHVS and CDR2 FNYEAQ. The CDR3 is 15 amino acids. Written as DNA, the CDR3 is TGTGCCAGCAGCTTAGCGTTTAGTCCCAATGAAAAACTGTTTTTT. Amino acid sequence: CASSLAFSPNEKLFF.

The chain is built from TRBV3-1 (or the pseudogene TRBV3-2) and TRBJ2-7, with 11 bases fitting TRBD1. CDR3 length: 15 residues. Germline V lookup: CDR1 LGHDT, CDR2 YNNKEL (reference sequence). With 5 bases clipped from V and 0 bases from J, the junction kept 3 bases outside the gene matches. For the CDR3, the DNA is TGTGCCAGCAGCTGGGGACAGGGGGTCTCCTACGAGCAGTACGTC. Residues: CASSWGQGVSYEQYV.

This clone has more than one count but fewer than ten. The rearrangement links TRBV5-6 to TRBJ2-2; D unresolved. CDR1 and CDR2 from the germline V gene are SGHDT and YYEEEE. This CDR3 has 14 residues. Trimming shortened V by 4 bases and J by 5 bases, and 12 bases separated the two germline ends. DNA of the CDR3: TGTGCCAGCAGCAAAGGAGATGGGACCGGGGAGCTGTTTTTT. The encoded protein is CASSKGDGTGELFF.

This clone was seen just once. CDR3 protein: CASSFGGVTEAFF. The CDR3 DNA follows: TGTGCCAGCAGCTTCGGGGGGGTTACTGAAGCTTTCTTT. J is TRBJ1-1 and V is TRBV11-2; TRBD1 is a possible D gene (5 bases). Germline loops: CDR1 SGHAT, CDR2 FQNNGV. Trimming pared 3 bases from V and 5 bases from J, leaving 10 bases between. This CDR3 comprises 13 residues.

The chain links TRBV6-2 or TRBV6-3 to TRBJ1-1, with 8 bases lining up with TRBD1. The ends lost 5 bases at V and 5 bases at J; junction bases unmatched: 10. From germline, CDR1 is MNHEY and CDR2 SVGEGT. This CDR3 is built from 15 residues. The CDR3 loop reads CASSNRTGRTTEAFF. For the CDR3, the DNA is TGTGCCAGCAGTAATCGGACAGGGAGGACGACTGAAGCTTTCTTT.